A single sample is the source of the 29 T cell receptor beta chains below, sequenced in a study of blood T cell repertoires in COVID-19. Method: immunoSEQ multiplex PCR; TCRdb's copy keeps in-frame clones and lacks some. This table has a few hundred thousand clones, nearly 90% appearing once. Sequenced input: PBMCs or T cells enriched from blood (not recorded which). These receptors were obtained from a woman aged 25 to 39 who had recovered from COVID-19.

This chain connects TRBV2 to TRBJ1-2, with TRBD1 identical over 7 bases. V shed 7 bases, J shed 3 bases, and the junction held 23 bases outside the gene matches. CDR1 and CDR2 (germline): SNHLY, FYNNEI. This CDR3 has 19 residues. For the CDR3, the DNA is TGTGCCAGCACTAGCTGGGACGGCCGGGACAGAAATTCGCACTATGGCTACACCTTC. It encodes CASTSWDGRDRNSHYGYTF.

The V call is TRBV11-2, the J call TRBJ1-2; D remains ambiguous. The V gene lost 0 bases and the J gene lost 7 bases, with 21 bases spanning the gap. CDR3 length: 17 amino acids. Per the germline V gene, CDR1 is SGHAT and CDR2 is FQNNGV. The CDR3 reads CASSLDPRGGRLGGYTF. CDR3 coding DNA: TGTGCCAGCAGCTTAGATCCCCGCGGCGGAAGGTTAGGTGGCTACACCTTC. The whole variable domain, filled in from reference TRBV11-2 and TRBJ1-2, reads EAGVAQSPRYKIIEKRQSVAFWCNPISGHATLYWYQQILGQGPKLLIQFQNNGVVDDSQLPKDRFSAERLKGVDSTLKIQPAKLEDSAVYLCASSLDPRGGRLGGYTFGSGTRLTVV.

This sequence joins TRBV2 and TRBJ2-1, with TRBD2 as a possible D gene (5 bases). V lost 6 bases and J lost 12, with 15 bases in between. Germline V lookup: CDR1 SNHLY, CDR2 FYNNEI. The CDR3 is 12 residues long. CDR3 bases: TGTGCCAGCAGACGTATAGAGGGTGGGCAGTTCTTC. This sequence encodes CASRRIEGGQFF. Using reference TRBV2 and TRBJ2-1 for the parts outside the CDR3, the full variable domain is EPEVTQTPSHQVTQMGQEVILRCVPISNHLYFYWYRQILGQKVEFLVSFYNNEISEKSEIFDDQFSVERPDGSNFTLKIRSTKLEDSAMYFCASRRIEGGQFFGPGTRLTVL.

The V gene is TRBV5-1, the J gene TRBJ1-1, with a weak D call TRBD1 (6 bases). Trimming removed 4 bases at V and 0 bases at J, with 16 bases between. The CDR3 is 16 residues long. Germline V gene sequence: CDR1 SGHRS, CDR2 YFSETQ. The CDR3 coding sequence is TGCGCCAGCAGCACGGACAGTAACCTTATGAACACTGAAGCTTTCTTT. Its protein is CASSTDSNLMNTEAFF.

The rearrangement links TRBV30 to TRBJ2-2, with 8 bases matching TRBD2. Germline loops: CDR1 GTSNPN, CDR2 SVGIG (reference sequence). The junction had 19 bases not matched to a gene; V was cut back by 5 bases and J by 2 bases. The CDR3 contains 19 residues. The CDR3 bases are TGTGCCTGGGACGTAAGCGGGAGTTACACAATCGAAAACACCGGGGAGCTGTTTTTT. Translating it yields CAWDVSGSYTIENTGELFF.

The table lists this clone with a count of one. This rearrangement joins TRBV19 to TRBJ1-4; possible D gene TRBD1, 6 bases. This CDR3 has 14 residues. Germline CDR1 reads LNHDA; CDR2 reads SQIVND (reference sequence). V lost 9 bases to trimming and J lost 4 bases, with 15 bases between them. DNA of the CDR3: TGTGCCAGCAGAAATTTGGACAGTAATGAAAAACTGTTTTTT. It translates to CASRNLDSNEKLFF. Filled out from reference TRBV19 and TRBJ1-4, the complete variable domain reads DGGITQSPKYLFRKEGQNVTLSCEQNLNHDAMYWYRQDPGQGLRLIYYSQIVNDFQKGDIAEGYSVSREKKESFPLTVTSAQKNPTAFYLCASRNLDSNEKLFFGSGTQLSVL.

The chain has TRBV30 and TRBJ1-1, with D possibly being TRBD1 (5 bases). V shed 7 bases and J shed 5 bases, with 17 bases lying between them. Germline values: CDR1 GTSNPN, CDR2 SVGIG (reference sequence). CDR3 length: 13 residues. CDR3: CASTTSGRTEAFF. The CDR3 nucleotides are TGTGCCTCAACTACATCAGGGCGGACTGAAGCTTTCTTT.

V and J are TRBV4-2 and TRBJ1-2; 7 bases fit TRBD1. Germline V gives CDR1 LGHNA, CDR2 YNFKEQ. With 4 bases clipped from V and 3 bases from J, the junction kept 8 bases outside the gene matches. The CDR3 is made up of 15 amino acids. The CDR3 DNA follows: TGTGCCAGCAGCCCCAGACAGGGAGAAGACTATGGCTACACCTTC. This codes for CASSPRQGEDYGYTF.

In DNA form, the CDR3 reads TGCGCCAGCAGCCCCAGGGGGGATCGTGGCTACACCTTC. Translated: CASSPRGDRGYTF. The chain combines TRBV5-1 with TRBJ1-2, with 7 bases lining up with TRBD1. This CDR3 has 13 amino acids. Germline-derived CDR1 and CDR2 are SGHRS and YFSETQ. J gave up 7 bases and V 4 bases, and 7 bases lay outside the gene matches.

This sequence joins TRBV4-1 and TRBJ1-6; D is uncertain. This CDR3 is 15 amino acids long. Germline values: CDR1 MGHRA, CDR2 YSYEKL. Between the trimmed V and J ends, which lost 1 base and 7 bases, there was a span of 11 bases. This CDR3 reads CASSQGSLENSPLHF. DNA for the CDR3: TGCGCCAGCAGCCAAGGATCCCTGGAGAATTCACCCCTCCACTTT.

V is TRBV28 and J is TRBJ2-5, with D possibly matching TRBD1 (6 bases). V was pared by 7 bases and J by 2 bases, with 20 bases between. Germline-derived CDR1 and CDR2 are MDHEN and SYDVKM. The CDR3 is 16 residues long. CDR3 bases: TGTGCCAGCATCCCCACACTGGACAGTCATCAAGAGACCCAGTACTTC. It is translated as CASIPTLDSHQETQYF.

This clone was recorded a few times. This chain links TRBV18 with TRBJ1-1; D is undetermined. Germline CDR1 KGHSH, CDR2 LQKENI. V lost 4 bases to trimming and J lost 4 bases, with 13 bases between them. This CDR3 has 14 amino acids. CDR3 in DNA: TGTGCCAGCTCACTCCTGACGTGGAGCACTGAAGCTTTCTTT. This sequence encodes CASSLLTWSTEAFF.

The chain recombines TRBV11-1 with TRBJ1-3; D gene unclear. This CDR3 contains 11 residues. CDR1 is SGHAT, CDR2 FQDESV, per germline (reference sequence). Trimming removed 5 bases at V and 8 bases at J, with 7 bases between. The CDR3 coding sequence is TGTGCCAGCAGCCGCCAGGACACCATATATTTT. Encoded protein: CASSRQDTIYF.

CDR3 bases: TGTGCCAGCAGTGACAGGAAGGGGTATCAGCCCCAGCATTTT. Translation gives CASSDRKGYQPQHF. This chain links TRBV6-1 with TRBJ1-5; possibly TRBD1 for D (5 bases). Trimming shortened V by 3 bases and J by 5 bases, and 11 bases separated the two germline ends. Looked up from germline, CDR1 is MNHNS and CDR2 is SASEGT. This CDR3 has 14 amino acids.

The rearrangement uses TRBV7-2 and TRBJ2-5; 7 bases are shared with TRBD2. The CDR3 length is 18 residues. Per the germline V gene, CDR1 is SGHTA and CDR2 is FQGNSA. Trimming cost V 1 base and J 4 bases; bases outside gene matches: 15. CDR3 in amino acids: CASSLEGRAGFFLETQYF. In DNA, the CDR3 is TGTGCCAGCAGCTTAGAAGGTCGAGCGGGATTCTTTTTAGAGACCCAGTACTTC. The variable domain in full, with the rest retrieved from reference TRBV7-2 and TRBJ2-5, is GAGVSQSPSNKVTEKGKDVELRCDPISGHTALYWYRQSLGQGLEFLIYFQGNSAPDKSGLPSDRFSAERTGGSVSTLTIQRTQQEDSAVYLCASSLEGRAGFFLETQYFGPGTRLLVL.

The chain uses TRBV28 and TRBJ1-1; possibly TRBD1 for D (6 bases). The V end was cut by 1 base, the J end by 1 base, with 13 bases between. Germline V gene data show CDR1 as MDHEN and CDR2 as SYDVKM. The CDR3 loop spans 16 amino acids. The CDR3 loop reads CASSLLGRGRNTEAFF. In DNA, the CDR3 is TGTGCCAGCAGTTTATTGGGCAGGGGAAGGAACACTGAAGCTTTCTTT. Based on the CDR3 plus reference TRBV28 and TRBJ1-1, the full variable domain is DVKVTQSSRYLVKRTGEKVFLECVQDMDHENMFWYRQDPGLGLRLIYFSYDVKMKEKGDIPEGYSVSREKKERFSLILESASTNQTSMYLCASSLLGRGRNTEAFFGQGTRLTVV.

The CDR3 loop is CASSPGLGTTPEQFF. The CDR3 DNA reads as TGCGCCAGCAGCCCGGGACTAGGTACTACACCCGAGCAGTTCTTC. The J gene is TRBJ2-1, the V gene TRBV4-1, with 8 nucleotides matching TRBD2. CDR1 and CDR2 (germline): MGHRA, YSYEKL. This CDR3 is built from 15 residues. V trimming: 4 bases; J trimming: 10 bases; junction bases outside the gene matches: 12.

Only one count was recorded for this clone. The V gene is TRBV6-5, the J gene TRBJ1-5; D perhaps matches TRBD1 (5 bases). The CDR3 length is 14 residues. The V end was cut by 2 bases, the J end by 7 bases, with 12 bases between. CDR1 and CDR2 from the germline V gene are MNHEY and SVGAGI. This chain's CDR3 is CASSYAQGGQPQHF. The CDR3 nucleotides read TGTGCCAGCAGTTACGCGCAGGGTGGCCAGCCCCAGCATTTT.

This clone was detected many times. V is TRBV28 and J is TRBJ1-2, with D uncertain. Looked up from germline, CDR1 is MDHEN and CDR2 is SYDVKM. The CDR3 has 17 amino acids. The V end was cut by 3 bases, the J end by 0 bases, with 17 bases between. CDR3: CASSLMSRIVPNYGYTF. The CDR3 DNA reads TGTGCCAGCAGTTTGATGTCCAGGATAGTCCCTAACTATGGCTACACCTTC.

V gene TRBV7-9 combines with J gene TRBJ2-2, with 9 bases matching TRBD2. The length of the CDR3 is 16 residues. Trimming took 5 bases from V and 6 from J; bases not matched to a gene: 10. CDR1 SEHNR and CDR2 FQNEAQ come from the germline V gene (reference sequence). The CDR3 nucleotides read TGTGCCAGCAGCGTACCGGGACTAGCCTTATCCGGGGAGCTGTTTTTT. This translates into CASSVPGLALSGELFF.

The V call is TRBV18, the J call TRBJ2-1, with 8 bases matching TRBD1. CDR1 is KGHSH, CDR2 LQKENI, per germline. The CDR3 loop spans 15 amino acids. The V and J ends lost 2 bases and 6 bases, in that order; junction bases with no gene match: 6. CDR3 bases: TGTGCCAGCTCACCATGGCAGGGGGCGAGCAATGAGCAGTTCTTC. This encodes CASSPWQGASNEQFF.

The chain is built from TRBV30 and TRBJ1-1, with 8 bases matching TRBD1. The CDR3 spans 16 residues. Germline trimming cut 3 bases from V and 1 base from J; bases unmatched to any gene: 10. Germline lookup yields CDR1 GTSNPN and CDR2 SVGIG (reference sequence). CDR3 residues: CAWRTGTGQSNTEAFF. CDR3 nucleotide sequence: TGTGCCTGGAGAACCGGGACAGGCCAATCGAACACTGAAGCTTTCTTT.

The CDR3 loop is CASSYSGGVTEAFF. The CDR3 region has the DNA TGTGCCAGCAGTTACTCGGGAGGGGTCACTGAAGCTTTCTTT. This chain uses TRBV6-6 with TRBJ1-1; a weak D match, TRBD1 (5 bases). Germline values: CDR1 MNHNY, CDR2 SVGAGI (reference sequence). Trimming cost V 0 bases and J 4 bases, with 9 bases left between them. The CDR3 runs 14 residues.

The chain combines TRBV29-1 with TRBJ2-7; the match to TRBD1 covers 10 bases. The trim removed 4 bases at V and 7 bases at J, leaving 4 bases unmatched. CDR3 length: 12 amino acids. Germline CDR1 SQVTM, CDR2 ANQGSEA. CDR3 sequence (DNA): TGCAGCGTTGGGGACAGGGGATTTGAGCAGTACTTC. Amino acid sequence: CSVGDRGFEQYF.

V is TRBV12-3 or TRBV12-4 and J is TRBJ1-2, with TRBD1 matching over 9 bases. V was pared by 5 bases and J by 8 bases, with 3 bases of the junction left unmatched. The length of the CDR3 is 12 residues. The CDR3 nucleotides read TGTGCCAGCAGTAGACAGGGGGTCGGCTACACCTTC. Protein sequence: CASSRQGVGYTF.

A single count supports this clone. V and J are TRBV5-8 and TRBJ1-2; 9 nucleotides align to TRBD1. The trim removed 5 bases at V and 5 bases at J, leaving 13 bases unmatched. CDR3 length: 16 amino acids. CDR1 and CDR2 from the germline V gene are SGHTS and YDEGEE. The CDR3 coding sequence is TGTGCCAGCAGTAAAACGTCGACAGGGGGACCGTATGGCTACACCTTC. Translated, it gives CASSKTSTGGPYGYTF.

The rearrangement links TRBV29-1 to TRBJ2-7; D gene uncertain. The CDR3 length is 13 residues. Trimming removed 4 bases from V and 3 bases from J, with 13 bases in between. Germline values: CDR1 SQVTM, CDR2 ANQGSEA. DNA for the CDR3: TGCAGCGTTGTCAATACTGAGCGCTACGAGCAGTACTTC. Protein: CSVVNTERYEQYF.

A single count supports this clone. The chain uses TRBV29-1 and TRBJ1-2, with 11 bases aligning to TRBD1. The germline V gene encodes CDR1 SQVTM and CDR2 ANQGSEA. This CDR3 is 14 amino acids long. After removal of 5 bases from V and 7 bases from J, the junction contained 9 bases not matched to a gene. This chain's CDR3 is CSVSEDRGRFGYTF. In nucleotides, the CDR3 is TGCAGCGTTTCGGAGGACAGGGGGCGCTTTGGCTACACCTTC.

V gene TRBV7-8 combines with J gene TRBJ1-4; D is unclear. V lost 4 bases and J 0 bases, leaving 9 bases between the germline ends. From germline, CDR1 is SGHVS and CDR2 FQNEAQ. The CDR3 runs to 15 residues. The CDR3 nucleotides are TGTGCCAGCAGCTCCTACAGTGCAACTAATGAAAAACTGTTTTTT. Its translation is CASSSYSATNEKLFF.